This T cell receptor (beta chain) emerged from a study of neurological immune-mediated disorders. Study-wide points: Sharing of CDR3 amino acid sequences among expanded clones across subjects was absent, suggesting private repertoires in all groups.

Synthesis of cDNA was accomplished via 5'RACE employing 10-nucleotide random UMIs. Every sequencing run returned over 170 million TCR-beta sequences, which were derived from 15-18 subjects. TCRdb re-analysed the 5' RACE reads in MiXCR, keeping a single row per CDR3 protein. Of 20,000 to 25,000 distinct CDR3 sequences in the sample, roughly 6.2% were seen once. This CDR3 has 12 amino acids. The V end was cut by 4 bases, the J end by 5 bases, with 9 bases between. The germline CDR1 and CDR2 sequences are SGHRS and YFSETQ. The sorted libraries drew on 900,000 to 1,000,000 T cells that were CD4+ or CD8+. Many counts were recorded for this clonotype. Antigen unknown.

The genes are TRBV5-1 and TRBJ1-1, with TRBD1 as a possible D gene (5 bases). The origin of this receptor is a man aged 18 to 29 in good health. Sequenced input: CD8+ T cells from blood. Written as DNA, the CDR3 is TGCGCCAGCAGCCAAGACAGAACTGAAGCTTTCTTT. The encoded protein is CASSQDRTEAFF.